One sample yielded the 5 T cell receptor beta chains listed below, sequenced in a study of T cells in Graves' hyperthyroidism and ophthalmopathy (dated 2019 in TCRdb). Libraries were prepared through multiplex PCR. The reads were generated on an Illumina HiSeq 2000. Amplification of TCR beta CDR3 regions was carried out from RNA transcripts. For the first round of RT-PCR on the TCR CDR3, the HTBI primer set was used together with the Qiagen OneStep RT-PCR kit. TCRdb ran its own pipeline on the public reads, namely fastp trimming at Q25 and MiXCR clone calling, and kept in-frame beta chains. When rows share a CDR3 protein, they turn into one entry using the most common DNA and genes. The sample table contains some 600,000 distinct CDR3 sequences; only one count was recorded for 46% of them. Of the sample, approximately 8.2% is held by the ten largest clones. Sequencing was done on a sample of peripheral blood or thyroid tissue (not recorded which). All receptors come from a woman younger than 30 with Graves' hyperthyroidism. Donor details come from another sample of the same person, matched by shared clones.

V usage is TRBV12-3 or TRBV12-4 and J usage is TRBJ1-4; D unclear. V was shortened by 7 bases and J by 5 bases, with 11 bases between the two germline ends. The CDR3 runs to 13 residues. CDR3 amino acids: CASTGWGNEKLFF. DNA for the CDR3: TGTGCCAGCACCGGGTGGGGAAATGAAAAACTGTTTTTT.

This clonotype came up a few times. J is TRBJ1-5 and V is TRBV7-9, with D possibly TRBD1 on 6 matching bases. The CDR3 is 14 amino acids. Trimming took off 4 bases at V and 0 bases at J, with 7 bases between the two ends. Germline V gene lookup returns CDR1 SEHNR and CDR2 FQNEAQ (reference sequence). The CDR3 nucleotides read TGTGCCAGCAGCTCAGGGGCTAGCAATCAGCCCCAGCATTTT. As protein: CASSSGASNQPQHF.

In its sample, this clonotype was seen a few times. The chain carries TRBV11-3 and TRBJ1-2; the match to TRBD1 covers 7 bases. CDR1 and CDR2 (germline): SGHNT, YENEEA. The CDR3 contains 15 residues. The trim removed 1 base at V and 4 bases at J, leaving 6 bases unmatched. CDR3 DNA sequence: TGTGCCAGCAGCTTAGCGGGAACAGGGGTCTATGGCTACACCTTC. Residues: CASSLAGTGVYGYTF.

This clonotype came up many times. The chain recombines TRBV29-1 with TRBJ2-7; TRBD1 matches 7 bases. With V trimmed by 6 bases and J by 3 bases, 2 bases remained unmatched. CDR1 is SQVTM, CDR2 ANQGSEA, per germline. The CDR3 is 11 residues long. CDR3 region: CSVGQYYEQYF. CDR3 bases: TGCAGCGTGGGACAGTACTACGAGCAGTACTTC.

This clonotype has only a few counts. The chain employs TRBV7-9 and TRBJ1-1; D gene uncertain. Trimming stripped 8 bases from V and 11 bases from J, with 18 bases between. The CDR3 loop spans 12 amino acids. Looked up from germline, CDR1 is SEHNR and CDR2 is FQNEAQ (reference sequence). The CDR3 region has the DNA TGTGCCAGCCTTGACGGCCAGTTAGGGGCTTTCTTT. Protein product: CASLDGQLGAFF. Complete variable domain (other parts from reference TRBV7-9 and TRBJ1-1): DTGVSQNPRHKITKRGQNVTFRCDPISEHNRLYWYRQTLGQGPEFLTYFQNEAQLEKSRLLSDRFSAERPKGSFSTLEIQRTEQGDSAMYLCASLDGQLGAFFGQGTRLTVV.